Below, 25 T cell receptor beta chains from the same sample are listed, as sequenced in a study of cytomegalovirus exposure and HLA in healthy donors. Vbeta (60) and Jbeta (13) primers were used in the PCR. Repertoires were generated with immunoSEQ multiplex PCR, while TCRdb's copy carries only in-frame clones and drops some. The sample shows 100,000 to 150,000 clones, over 75% of them seen only once. Sequencing used PBMCs. The receptors here all came from a man aged 35 to 55 in good health and CMV-seronegative.

This chain links TRBV5-6 with TRBJ2-1; a possible D gene is TRBD2 (7 bases). The CDR3 totals 15 residues. Germline V gives CDR1 SGHDT, CDR2 YYEEEE. V was cut by 0 bases and J by 3 bases, with 10 bases left in between. The CDR3 protein is CASSLAGGGYNEQFF. The DNA of the CDR3 is TGTGCCAGCAGCTTGGCGGGGGGCGGCTACAATGAGCAGTTCTTC.

V gene TRBV28 combines with J gene TRBJ1-1; no clear D. V was trimmed by 5 bases and J by 4 bases, leaving 8 bases between them. The CDR3 sequence is 12 residues long. Germline-derived CDR1 and CDR2 are MDHEN and SYDVKM. CDR3 in DNA: TGTGCCAGCAGTCTCGCCAGCACTGAAGCTTTCTTT. It encodes CASSLASTEAFF.

This chain connects TRBV7-9 to TRBJ2-1; 13 bases are shared with TRBD2. The CDR3 has 15 residues. Looked up from germline, CDR1 is SEHNR and CDR2 is FQNEAQ (reference sequence). V lost 5 bases to trimming and J lost 9 bases; unmatched junction nucleotides: 7. The CDR3 protein is CASSPLGLAGVEQFF. CDR3 nucleotide sequence: TGTGCCAGCAGCCCCCTCGGACTAGCGGGAGTTGAGCAGTTCTTC.

The chain has TRBV19 and TRBJ1-5; 8 bases map to TRBD1. With V trimmed by 3 bases and J by 8 bases, 15 bases remained unmatched. CDR3 length: 17 residues. Germline V gene sequence: CDR1 LNHDA, CDR2 SQIVND (reference sequence). The CDR3 coding sequence is TGTGCCAGTAGTATGGGGGCAGGCAGGGGGCTATTGGAGCCCCAGCATTTT. It yields the protein CASSMGAGRGLLEPQHF.

The chain carries TRBV5-1 and TRBJ2-6, with D perhaps matching TRBD2 (6 bases). V gave up 1 base and J gave up 0 bases, with 14 bases separating them. Per the germline V gene, CDR1 is SGHRS and CDR2 is YFSETQ. This CDR3 comprises 18 residues. Here the CDR3 reads CASSLLRGLNSGANVLTF. The DNA of the CDR3 is TGCGCCAGCAGCTTGCTGCGAGGACTAAACTCTGGGGCCAACGTCCTGACTTTC.

In nucleotides, the CDR3 is TGCGCCAGCAACTCCCAGGGGGTCGCCGCTGAAGCTTTCTTT. Translating it yields CASNSQGVAAEAFF. The chain uses TRBV10-2 and TRBJ1-1; 7 nucleotides align to TRBD1. With 7 bases clipped from V and 6 bases from J, the junction kept 11 bases outside the gene matches. There are 14 residues in the CDR3. CDR1 is WSHSY, CDR2 SAAADI, per germline.

The chain employs TRBV7-7 and TRBJ2-1; a weak D match, TRBD1 (6 bases). There are 17 residues in the CDR3. CDR1 SSHAT and CDR2 FNYEAQ come from the germline V gene (reference sequence). The V and J ends lost 5 bases and 8 bases respectively, with 25 bases between them. CDR3 residues: CASSPPQLEDSSYEQFF. The CDR3 DNA reads as TGTGCCAGCAGCCCACCCCAATTGGAGGACAGTTCATATGAGCAGTTCTTC.

The rearrangement joins TRBV4-3 to TRBJ2-1; D unclear. This CDR3 comprises 15 residues. Germline CDR1 is LGHNA and CDR2 is YSLEER. V was trimmed by 1 base and J by 9 bases, leaving 16 bases between them. The CDR3 region is CASSQVPAVQVEQFF. The CDR3 DNA reads as TGCGCCAGCAGCCAAGTCCCGGCAGTCCAGGTTGAGCAGTTCTTC.

The chain joins TRBV23-1 to TRBJ1-5; 9 bases are a match to TRBD1. TRBV23-1 is treated as an ORF (open reading frame) with a function not yet certain. The V gene end was trimmed by 4 bases and the J gene end by 6 bases; junction bases not matched to a gene: 1. The CDR3 loop spans 13 amino acids. CDR3 sequence (DNA): TGCGCCAGCAGTCCGGGACAGGGTCAGCCCCAGCATTTT. This encodes CASSPGQGQPQHF.

This clone was observed once. The chain couples TRBV21-1 to TRBJ2-7; TRBD1 is taken as the D call from the table, unchecked against the DNA. TRBV21-1 is described as a pseudogene. This CDR3 has 13 residues. The CDR3 spells CASSKTDRGEQYF. The CDR3 DNA sequence: TGTGCCAGCAGCAAAACGGACAGGGGCGAGCAGTACTTC.

This chain uses TRBV7-2 with TRBJ2-7; 7 bases fit TRBD1. CDR1 and CDR2 from the germline V gene are SGHTA and FQGNSA. J lost 3 bases, V lost 4 bases, and 6 bases had no gene match. The CDR3 length is 14 residues. DNA of the CDR3: TGTGCCAGCAGCTCAACCGGGACAGTCTACGAGCAGTACTTC. It is translated as CASSSTGTVYEQYF.

The chain joins TRBV5-1 to TRBJ1-1, with D possibly matching TRBD1 (6 bases). V lost 4 bases and J lost 4, with 14 bases in between. There are 14 residues in the CDR3. The germline V gene has CDR1 SGHRS and CDR2 YFSETQ. CDR3 region: CASSEGVSFTEAFF. CDR3 DNA sequence: TGCGCCAGCAGCGAGGGGGTATCTTTCACTGAAGCTTTCTTT.

This chain joins TRBV10-3 and TRBJ1-5, with 10 bases aligning to TRBD1. J lost 5 bases, V lost 5 bases, and 6 bases had no gene match. Germline CDR1 is ENHRY and CDR2 is SYGVKD. The CDR3 length is 15 residues. The CDR3 here is CAISSGTGAYQPQHF. CDR3 nucleotides: TGTGCCATCAGTTCCGGGACAGGGGCTTATCAGCCCCAGCATTTT.

This chain uses TRBV28 with TRBJ2-1; 8 bases match TRBD2. Germline trimming cut 4 bases from V and 7 bases from J; bases unmatched to any gene: 9. Germline CDR1 and CDR2: MDHEN and SYDVKM. CDR3 length: 15 amino acids. The CDR3 region has the DNA TGTGCCAGCAGTTCCCCCACGGGAGGGTGGAATGAGCAGTTCTTC. Its translation is CASSSPTGGWNEQFF.

The chain is built from TRBV6-5 and TRBJ1-1; no definite D call. V was pared by 6 bases and J by 0 bases, with 8 bases between. CDR1 and CDR2 from the germline V gene are MNHEY and SVGAGI. This CDR3 is 13 amino acids long. The CDR3 sequence: CASRRDLNTEAFF. As DNA, the CDR3 is TGTGCCAGCAGACGCGATTTGAACACTGAAGCTTTCTTT.

The chain has TRBV7-9 and TRBJ2-7; the match to TRBD2 covers 8 bases. From germline, CDR1 is SEHNR and CDR2 FQNEAQ (reference sequence). The CDR3 sequence is 11 residues long. V lost 8 bases to trimming and J lost 5 bases; unmatched junction nucleotides: 2. This CDR3 reads CASGAGDEQYF. As DNA, the CDR3 is TGTGCCAGCGGAGCGGGGGACGAGCAGTACTTC.

V and J are TRBV6-7 and TRBJ2-5; D is undetermined. TRBV6-7 is known as an ORF, though its function is uncertain. The CDR3 contains 14 residues. Trimming shortened V by 2 bases and J by 4 bases, and 11 bases separated the two germline ends. Here the CDR3 DNA reads TGTGCCAGCAGTTACGGGCGAGCTCGAGAGACCCAGTACTTC. Residues: CASSYGRARETQYF.

Concerning this clone itself: The junction and the germline gene differ at one end; a read error may be behind it. J is TRBJ2-1 and V is TRBV7-7; 11 bases are a match to TRBD2. The CDR3 length is 16 residues. Germline V gives CDR1 SSHAT, CDR2 FNYEAQ (reference sequence). CDR3 coding DNA: TGTGCTAGCAGCTTAGGAGGTAGCGGGAGGGGGAATGAGCAGTTCTTC. Amino acids: CASSLGGSGRGNEQFF.

As regards this clone: A read error may produce the germline difference seen at one junction end. The chain employs TRBV5-1 and TRBJ2-6; possible D gene TRBD2, 6 bases. The CDR3 is made up of 17 amino acids. CDR1 and CDR2 (germline): SGHRS, YFSETQ. Here the CDR3 DNA reads TGCGCCAGCTCTGGGGGACTTCGCCCCTCTGGGGCCAACGGCCTGACTTTC. This translates into CASSGGLRPSGANGLTF.

V usage is TRBV19 and J usage is TRBJ2-3; TRBD1 aligns across 7 bases. Trimming at V came to 11 bases and at J to 6 bases, leaving 17 bases not matched to a gene. The germline gives CDR1 LNHDA, CDR2 SQIVND (reference sequence). CDR3 length: 15 amino acids. The CDR3 spells CASCRDSQNLDTQYF. The CDR3 DNA reads as TGTGCCTCCTGCCGGGACAGCCAAAATCTTGATACGCAGTATTTT. The full variable domain, completed using reference TRBV19 and TRBJ2-3, is DGGITQSPKYLFRKEGQNVTLSCEQNLNHDAMYWYRQDPGQGLRLIYYSQIVNDFQKGDIAEGYSVSREKKESFPLTVTSAQKNPTAFYLCASCRDSQNLDTQYFGPGTRLTVL.

The sample holds a few counts of this clone. The chain recombines TRBV6-6 with TRBJ1-2; 8 bases fit TRBD1. Trimming took 5 bases from V and 8 from J; bases not matched to a gene: 10. CDR1 is MNHNY and CDR2 is SVGAGI in the germline V gene (reference sequence). The length of the CDR3 is 14 residues. DNA for the CDR3: TGTGCCAGCAGTCCCGGACAGGGTTATGGAGGCTACACCTTC. The encoded protein is CASSPGQGYGGYTF.

This sequence joins TRBV27 and TRBJ2-1; 11 bases line up with TRBD2. J was trimmed by 6 bases and V by 6 bases; bases with no gene match: 13. This CDR3 is 17 amino acids long. CDR1 MNHEY and CDR2 SMNVEV come from the germline V gene (reference sequence). The CDR3 sequence: CASSQRPGTSGANEQFF. The CDR3 nucleotides read TGTGCCAGCAGCCAAAGACCCGGGACTAGCGGAGCCAATGAGCAGTTCTTC.

V and J are TRBV7-9 and TRBJ1-3; TRBD1 agrees at 7 bases. CDR1 is SEHNR, CDR2 FQNEAQ, per germline (reference sequence). CDR3 size: 15 residues. After removal of 5 bases from V and 3 bases from J, the junction contained 7 bases not matched to a gene. The DNA of the CDR3 is TGTGCCAGCAGCGACAGGGATCTAGGTGGAAACACCATATATTTT. Its protein is CASSDRDLGGNTIYF.

The rearrangement uses TRBV11-3 and TRBJ2-1; 7 nucleotides match TRBD2. Looked up from germline, CDR1 is SGHNT and CDR2 is YENEEA. With V trimmed by 2 bases and J by 9 bases, 10 bases remained unmatched. The CDR3 is 15 residues long. CDR3 coding DNA: TGTGCCAGCAGCTTAATGGCGGGAGAAGCCTTTGAGCAGTTCTTC. It codes for CASSLMAGEAFEQFF.

Only one count was recorded for this clone. The V and J genes are TRBV5-6 and TRBJ1-2; 9 bases match TRBD1. Germline CDR1 is SGHDT and CDR2 is YYEEEE. The CDR3 has 15 amino acids. V lost 0 bases, J lost 6 bases, and 6 bases stayed unmatched. CDR3 loop: CASSLGRTGVDGYTF. DNA of the CDR3: TGTGCCAGCAGCTTGGGAAGGACAGGGGTGGATGGCTACACCTTC.